The rows below give T cell receptor beta chains drawn from one sample of a study of cytomegalovirus exposure and HLA in healthy donors. Sequencing used immunoSEQ multiplex PCR; TCRdb keeps in-frame clones, though not all of them. Here the sample spans 130,000 to 150,000 clones, around 76% being singletons. Sequences were obtained from PBMCs. These receptors came from a man aged 18 to 29 in good health and CMV-seronegative. Both conserved end residues are trimmed from each CDR3.

>TRBJ1-5|15|TRBV2
ASSGLQGGSRNQPQH
>TRBJ2-2|11|TRBV6-4
ASSGTNTGELF
>TRBJ1-1|13|TRBV27
ASSPIRGGRWEAF
>TRBJ2-1|14|TRBV19
ASSMGGTISYNEQF
>TRBJ1-5|12|TRBV19
ASSIRDTNQPQH
>TRBJ2-3|12|TRBV19
ASSSRGDTDTQY
>TRBJ1-2|9|TRBV20-1
SARSNYGYT
>TRBJ2-1|13|TRBV7-2
ASSLGVGTGTGQF
>TRBJ2-2|13|TRBV5-4
ASSPNQGATGELF
>TRBJ2-7|13|TRBV19
ASSMVTVGSYEQY
>TRBJ2-3|14|TRBV14
ASSLRDYARTDTQY
>TRBJ2-1|15|TRBV18
ASSPRGDQSSYNEQF
>TRBJ2-7|11|TRBV10-1
ASSGGGLSEQY
>TRBJ1-2|13|TRBV23-1
ASSRLGRVIGGYT
>.|11|TRBV12-1
ASSPDREYEQY
>TRBJ2-7|12|TRBV10-3
AISETSGSNEQY
>TRBJ2-3|15|TRBV7-9
ASSLGQGALITDTQY